This TCR beta chain was documented in a study of sequential checkpoint blockade in melanoma. As for the study in general: More than 20 patients had tumor biopsies before treatment and at week 13. Notes on the study in general: Pretreatment TIL clonality tracked with response in the nivolumab-first arm.

The sample's treatment: randomized to nivolumab then ipilimumab (arm A) or the reverse (arm B). Method: immunoSEQ multiplex PCR; TCRdb's copy keeps in-frame clones and lacks some. The table lists 37,000 or so clones, around 32% of them singletons. A word on this clone: Antigen specificity is unknown.

Per the germline V gene, CDR1 is SGDLS and CDR2 is YYNGEE. The CDR3 covers 12 residues. Between the trimmed V and J ends, which lost 4 bases and 4 bases, there was a span of 8 bases. The TCR was taken from a human donor with melanoma. V and J are TRBV9 and TRBJ1-1; D is unclear. The sample in question was tumor tissue (inferred from file names), obtained from a patient given nivolumab and ipilimumab in sequence. The CDR3 nucleotides read TGTGCCAGCAGCCAACTGGGCACTGAAGCTTTCTTT. Its protein is CASSQLGTEAFF.